The subject of this entry is one TCR beta chain. These data belong to a study of blood T cell repertoires in COVID-19. On the study more broadly: COVID-19 samples from acute and convalescent phases originated in the United States, Italy and Spain. T cells, B-cell-depleted T cells, or PBMCs supplied cDNA or gDNA.

Authors' data handling: Reference gene primer amplification gave estimated nucleated cell counts. TCRdb keeps only in-frame clones here, not all; method: immunoSEQ multiplex PCR. V, J and clone size were drawn from that table, and D and trimming were deduced from the DNA. The sample shows under 250,000 clones, 85% of them seen only once. CDR1 and CDR2 from the germline V gene are KGHSH and LQKENI. V lost 4 bases, J lost 4 bases, and 13 bases stayed unmatched. The CDR3 is 16 amino acids. The V gene is TRBV18, the J gene TRBJ2-7, with 7 bases lining up with TRBD2. The sequenced material came from peripheral blood. This receptor was obtained from a man over 45 who had recovered from COVID-19. The CDR3 DNA reads TGTGCCAGCTCACGAGGCCTCCTAGCGGAGGTTTACGAGCAGTACTTC. Protein sequence: CASSRGLLAEVYEQYF. Based on the CDR3 plus reference TRBV18 and TRBJ2-7, the full variable domain is NAGVMQNPRHLVRRRGQEARLRCSPMKGHSHVYWYRQLPEEGLKFMVYLQKENIIDESGMPKERFSAEFPKEGPSILRIQQVVRGDSAAYFCASSRGLLAEVYEQYFGPGTRLTVT.